The 8 T cell receptor beta chains in this list originate from one sample, sequenced in a study of CD8+CD57+ T cells in acquired aplastic anemia. Profiles of TCR beta VDJ and CDR3 were generated from a genomic DNA template. TCRdb recomputed calls from the reads with MiXCR, one row per CDR3 protein. Of 120,000 or so distinct CDR3 sequences listed, over 30% were seen once; the top ten hold over 2%. Only patients with CD8+CD57+ cell expansion on flow cytometry were chosen for sequencing. The sequenced material came from sorted CD4+, CD8+, or CD8+CD57+ T cells (not recorded which) from PBMCs. These receptors came from a human donor with aplastic anemia.

The DNA of the CDR3 is TGTGCCAGCAAGGAGTCTGTTGGGAATGAGCAGTTCTTC. This codes for CASKESVGNEQFF. The chain carries TRBV6-1 and TRBJ2-1; no reliable D call. The CDR3 spans 13 residues. Per the germline V gene, CDR1 is MNHNS and CDR2 is SASEGT. With 7 bases removed from V and 7 bases from J, the gap between germline ends came to 14 bases.

Details on this clonotype: In this CDR3 the conserved last residue, phenylalanine or tryptophan, is missing, so a read error is likely. The chain couples TRBV6-2 or TRBV6-3 to TRBJ1-6; D call uncertain. The CDR3 sequence is 14 residues long. Germline CDR1 MNHEY, CDR2 SVGEGT. The CDR3 here is CASSYSVANSPLHL. The CDR3 bases are TGTGCCAGCAGTTACAGCGTTGCGAATTCGCCCCTCCACCTT.

About this clonotype: This sequence may be a read error, since a much larger clone differs from it by one base. The J gene is TRBJ2-2, the V gene TRBV9; 8 bases are shared with TRBD2. Germline CDR1 and CDR2: SGDLS and YYNGEE. The CDR3 loop spans 16 amino acids. The CDR3 DNA follows: TGTGCCAGCAGCCTTAGAGCGGGGGTTAACACCGGGGGGCTGTTTTTT. Translated, it gives CASSLRAGVNTGGLFF. The entire variable domain, with the rest obtained from reference TRBV9 and TRBJ2-2, is as follows: DSGVTQTPKHLITATGQRVTLRCSPRSGDLSVYWYQQSLDQGLQFLIQYYNGEERAKGNILERFSAQQFPDLHSELNLSSLELGDSALYFCASSLRAGVNTGGLFFGEGSRLTVL.

The J gene is TRBJ2-3, the V gene TRBV5-1; D uncertain. The germline V and J ends were trimmed by 1 base and 1 base, with 10 bases remaining between them. This CDR3 region has 15 residues. Germline assignment: CDR1 SGHRS and CDR2 YFSETQ. CDR3 sequence reads: CASSLSLVGTDTQYF. The CDR3, as DNA: TGCGCCAGCAGCTTGTCGTTGGTGGGCACAGATACGCAGTATTTT.

This clonotype was recorded many times. The chain uses TRBV7-8 and TRBJ2-7; the D gene is possibly TRBD2 (6 bases). This CDR3 region has 15 residues. CDR1 is SGHVS, CDR2 FQNEAQ, per germline. Trimming took 0 bases from V and 3 from J, leaving 12 bases between them. The CDR3 sequence is CASSLAGGIVYEQYV. CDR3 nucleotides: TGTGCCAGCAGCTTAGCGGGGGGAATCGTCTACGAGCAGTACGTC.

This clonotype was seen more than once but under ten times. The chain carries TRBV19 and TRBJ1-1; TRBD1 might be the D (6 bases). CDR1 and CDR2 (germline): LNHDA, SQIVND (reference sequence). V lost 2 bases and J lost 4, with 11 bases in between. This CDR3 comprises 14 residues. CDR3 bases: TGTGCCAGTAGTATAAGGGGGGGGGGCACTGAAGCTTTCTTT. As protein: CASSIRGGGTEAFF.

This clonotype appeared a few times. V and J are TRBV5-4 and TRBJ2-2; 8 bases are a match to TRBD2. The CDR3 runs 15 residues. V lost 4 bases and J lost 1; bases outside the gene matches: 3. Per the germline V gene, CDR1 is SGHNT and CDR2 is YYREEE (reference sequence). CDR3 residues: CASSRSGGNTGELFF. CDR3 in DNA: TGTGCCAGCAGCCGGAGCGGGGGGAACACCGGGGAGCTGTTTTTT.

This sequence joins TRBV7-3 and TRBJ2-2, with D perhaps TRBD1 (5 bases). The CDR3 has 12 amino acids. Trimming pared 10 bases from V and 1 base from J, leaving 7 bases between. Germline assignment: CDR1 SGHTA and CDR2 FQGTGA. The CDR3 coding sequence is TGTGCCAAAAGGGGGAACACCGGGGAGCTGTTTTTT. This sequence encodes CAKRGNTGELFF.